The 11 T cell receptor beta chains reported below all come from one sample, sequenced in a study of radiotherapy plus CTLA-4 blockade in lung cancer. The repertoire was sequenced with immunoSEQ multiplex PCR; TCRdb's copy has only in-frame clones and lacks some. The table includes 50,000 to 65,000 clones, 70% to 80% detected once. The starting material was peripheral blood, obtained from a patient treated with radiotherapy plus ipilimumab. The receptors stem from a human donor with non-small cell lung cancer who had a complete response to radiotherapy plus ipilimumab.

This chain uses TRBV19 with TRBJ1-3; D perhaps matches TRBD1 (6 bases). This CDR3 region has 15 residues. CDR1 and CDR2 (germline): LNHDA, SQIVND (reference sequence). Trimming took off 5 bases at V and 0 bases at J, with 11 bases between the two ends. The CDR3 here is CASSADRNSGNTIYF. CDR3 nucleotides: TGTGCCAGTAGTGCCGACAGGAACTCTGGAAACACCATATATTTT.

The CDR3 spells CASSTGGAGGETQYF. CDR3 coding DNA: TGTGCCAGTAGTACCGGCGGGGCGGGAGGGGAGACCCAGTACTTC. The V call is TRBV19, the J call TRBJ2-5, with TRBD2 matching over 9 bases. The CDR3 has 15 amino acids. Germline CDR1 LNHDA, CDR2 SQIVND (reference sequence). J was trimmed by 5 bases and V by 4 bases; bases with no gene match: 8.

The chain couples TRBV7-9 to TRBJ2-7; maybe TRBD2 (6 bases). The CDR3 is 15 amino acids. From germline, CDR1 is SEHNR and CDR2 FQNEAQ (reference sequence). The germline V and J ends were trimmed by 2 bases and 1 base, with 12 bases remaining between them. The CDR3 DNA reads TGTGCCAGCAGCTTAAAGATTGGAGGGTCCTACGAGCAGTACTTC. The encoded protein is CASSLKIGGSYEQYF. The variable domain in full, completed from reference TRBV7-9 and TRBJ2-7, reads DTGVSQNPRHKITKRGQNVTFRCDPISEHNRLYWYRQTLGQGPEFLTYFQNEAQLEKSRLLSDRFSAERPKGSFSTLEIQRTEQGDSAMYLCASSLKIGGSYEQYFGPGTRLTVT.

The chain joins TRBV28 to TRBJ1-2, with 7 bases lining up with TRBD1. Germline assignment: CDR1 MDHEN and CDR2 SYDVKM. This CDR3 comprises 14 residues. The V gene end was trimmed by 3 bases and the J gene end by 5 bases; junction bases not matched to a gene: 6. CDR3 DNA: TGTGCCAGCAGTTTGACAGGGATTCGGTATGGCTACACCTTC. Translating gives CASSLTGIRYGYTF.

This clone was counted only a few times. The chain employs TRBV19 and TRBJ1-3, with unresolved D. Trimming removed 4 bases at V and 4 bases at J, with 14 bases between. Germline assignment: CDR1 LNHDA and CDR2 SQIVND (reference sequence). This CDR3 contains 15 residues. The CDR3 DNA follows: TGTGCCAGTAGTAGGGCACCCCCGGGAGGAAACACCATATATTTT. Protein: CASSRAPPGGNTIYF.

This chain links TRBV7-9 with TRBJ1-5; D possibly corresponds to TRBD1 (6 bases). V dropped 3 bases and J dropped 5 bases, with 14 bases sitting between them. CDR3 length: 15 residues. From germline, CDR1 is SEHNR and CDR2 FQNEAQ (reference sequence). The CDR3 sequence is CASSLDQGKDQPQHF. DNA for the CDR3: TGTGCCAGCAGCTTGGATCAGGGGAAGGATCAGCCCCAGCATTTT.

The rearrangement links TRBV11-3 to TRBJ2-3; 8 bases are shared with TRBD2. J gave up 4 bases and V 1 base, and 1 base lay outside the gene matches. CDR3 length: 14 amino acids. The germline gives CDR1 SGHNT, CDR2 YENEEA. The CDR3 coding sequence is TGTGCCAGCAGCTTAGGAGCGGGAGCAGATACGCAGTATTTT. It codes for CASSLGAGADTQYF.

This chain connects TRBV19 to TRBJ2-5, with TRBD1 identical over 9 bases. The CDR3 has 14 amino acids. The V gene's germline CDR1 is LNHDA and CDR2 SQIVND (reference sequence). The trim removed 5 bases at V and 4 bases at J, leaving 5 bases unmatched. The CDR3 protein is CASSADRGRETQYF. As DNA, the CDR3 is TGTGCCAGTAGTGCGGACAGGGGACGAGAGACCCAGTACTTC.

This sequence joins TRBV10-3 and TRBJ2-4; D possibly corresponds to TRBD2 (6 bases). V was cut by 6 bases and J by 8 bases, with 14 bases left in between. Germline-derived CDR1 and CDR2 are ENHRY and SYGVKD. This CDR3 has 13 amino acids. CDR3 DNA sequence: TGTGCCATCAGCTCGGGAGACGGGGACATTCAGTACTTC. It yields the protein CAISSGDGDIQYF.

This clone showed up just once. Here the CDR3 reads CASSLGLATDTQYF. The CDR3 region has the DNA TGTGCCAGCAGCCTGGGACTAGCGACAGATACGCAGTATTTT. The rearrangement links TRBV7-2 to TRBJ2-3; TRBD2 aligns across 10 bases. The length of the CDR3 is 14 residues. The V and J ends lost 5 bases and 3 bases, in that order; junction bases with no gene match: 2. Germline CDR1 SGHTA, CDR2 FQGNSA.

The rearrangement joins TRBV19 to TRBJ2-5, with 8 bases lining up with TRBD1. The V segment lost 4 bases and the J segment 5 bases; nucleotides outside the gene matches: 6. The germline gives CDR1 LNHDA, CDR2 SQIVND (reference sequence). The CDR3 is 14 amino acids. CDR3 DNA sequence: TGTGCCAGTAGTAAGGACAGGGTCGCGGAGACCCAGTACTTC. It translates to CASSKDRVAETQYF. The variable domain in full, completed from reference TRBV19 and TRBJ2-5, reads DGGITQSPKYLFRKEGQNVTLSCEQNLNHDAMYWYRQDPGQGLRLIYYSQIVNDFQKGDIAEGYSVSREKKESFPLTVTSAQKNPTAFYLCASSKDRVAETQYFGPGTRLLVL.